The 10 T cell receptor beta chains listed next were all sequenced from one sample in a study of graft-versus-host responses after intestinal transplantation. Assay: immunoSEQ multiplex PCR; the TCRdb copy retains only in-frame clones and omits some. The table shows around 100,000 clones, with 75% to 95% occurring only once. No antigen is known for these receptors. The material was unstimulated CD4+ T cells sorted from spleen or lymph node cells, obtained before transplant. These receptors originate from a human donor who was the organ donor for an intestinal transplant.

The chain combines TRBV30 with TRBJ2-7, with TRBD1 as a possible D gene (6 bases). This CDR3 is 13 amino acids long. The V and J ends lost 3 bases and 7 bases respectively, with 16 bases between them. CDR1 is GTSNPN, CDR2 SVGIG, per germline (reference sequence). DNA for the CDR3: TGTGCCTGGAGCAGTCGGCCCCAGGGGGAGCAGTACTTC. This gives the protein CAWSSRPQGEQYF.

The CDR3 sequence: CASSVLERGAQETQYF. CDR3 DNA: TGCGCCAGCAGCGTACTTGAGCGGGGGGCCCAAGAGACCCAGTACTTC. The chain uses TRBV4-1 and TRBJ2-5; 9 nucleotides align to TRBD2. Trimming took 5 bases from V and 1 from J; bases not matched to a gene: 8. The V gene's germline CDR1 is MGHRA and CDR2 YSYEKL. The CDR3 length is 16 residues.

The chain carries TRBV19 and TRBJ2-3, with D uncertain. The CDR3 sequence is 15 residues long. Germline assignment: CDR1 LNHDA and CDR2 SQIVND (reference sequence). Trimming removed 5 bases at V and 1 base at J, with 13 bases between. The chain's CDR3 is CASSFRAVGTDTQYF. DNA of the CDR3: TGTGCCAGTAGTTTTAGAGCCGTAGGCACAGATACGCAGTATTTT.

The J gene is TRBJ1-2, the V gene TRBV2; unclear D gene. Trimming shortened V by 5 bases and J by 6 bases, and 10 bases separated the two germline ends. The germline V gene encodes CDR1 SNHLY and CDR2 FYNNEI. This CDR3 is 12 amino acids long. The CDR3 loop reads CASSTGSHGYTF. CDR3 coding DNA: TGTGCCAGCAGTACGGGTTCTCATGGCTACACCTTC.

The J gene is TRBJ1-2, the V gene TRBV19; D is unclear. CDR1 is LNHDA, CDR2 SQIVND, per germline (reference sequence). The CDR3 has 14 residues. Trimming left V 3 bases short and J 1 base short, with 9 bases between. CDR3 region: CASSIGEGNYGYTF. CDR3 sequence (DNA): TGTGCCAGTAGTATCGGGGAAGGTAACTATGGCTACACCTTC. Together with reference TRBV19 and TRBJ1-2, the CDR3 gives the full variable domain: DGGITQSPKYLFRKEGQNVTLSCEQNLNHDAMYWYRQDPGQGLRLIYYSQIVNDFQKGDIAEGYSVSREKKESFPLTVTSAQKNPTAFYLCASSIGEGNYGYTFGSGTRLTVV.

J is TRBJ1-3 and V is TRBV29-1; D is possibly TRBD1 (6 bases). CDR1 SQVTM and CDR2 ANQGSEA come from the germline V gene. With 5 bases removed from V and 4 bases from J, the gap between germline ends came to 9 bases. CDR3 length equals 12 residues. CDR3 sequence reads: CSVTGPGNTIYF. Written as DNA, the CDR3 is TGCAGCGTTACAGGGCCCGGAAACACCATATATTTT.

The chain uses TRBV7-2 and TRBJ1-3; D gene unclear. This CDR3 spans 14 amino acids. V lost 5 bases, J lost 4 bases, and 12 bases lay in between. Looked up from germline, CDR1 is SGHTA and CDR2 is FQGNSA. CDR3 region: CASSPGFGGNTIYF. The CDR3 coding sequence is TGTGCCAGCAGCCCCGGATTCGGGGGAAACACCATATATTTT.

The chain uses TRBV18 and TRBJ2-7, with D perhaps TRBD1 (6 bases). The CDR3 consists of 14 residues. With 8 bases removed from V and 0 bases from J, the gap between germline ends came to 14 bases. Per germline, CDR1 KGHSH and CDR2 LQKENI. The CDR3 sequence: CASTSRGNSYEQYF. The CDR3, as DNA: TGTGCCAGCACATCCAGGGGTAACTCCTACGAGCAGTACTTC.

The chain has TRBV5-1 and TRBJ2-7, with 7 bases aligning to TRBD1. This CDR3 is 13 amino acids long. Germline assignment: CDR1 SGHRS and CDR2 YFSETQ. The J segment lost 1 base and the V segment lost 7 bases, leaving 5 bases of the junction unmatched. The CDR3 nucleotides are TGCGCCAGCTCCAGGGGGATTTCCTACGAGCAGTACTTC. It is translated as CASSRGISYEQYF.

V and J are TRBV11-2 and TRBJ1-6; D not certain. CDR3 size: 14 residues. Germline V CDR1 and CDR2: SGHAT, FQNNGV. V lost 1 base and J lost 9, with 10 bases in between. CDR3 sequence: CASSLVDRGSPLHF. CDR3 sequence (DNA): TGTGCCAGCAGCTTAGTGGATAGAGGTTCACCCCTCCACTTT.